These 29 T cell receptor beta chains were sequenced from one sample in a study of STAT5B mutations in CD4+ large granular lymphocyte leukemia. TCRdb's table, derived via immunoSEQ multiplex PCR, lists solely in-frame clones and lacks some. This table holds 30,000 to 40,000 clones, less than 85% found once. Material for sequencing was CD4+ T cells from blood buffy coats. All receptors come from a human donor in good health.

The CDR3 region is CASSPQGTETQYF. In DNA form, the CDR3 reads TGTGCCAGCAGCCCCCAGGGTACAGAGACCCAGTACTTC. The chain has TRBV14 and TRBJ2-5; D is perhaps TRBD1 (5 bases). Germline values: CDR1 SGHDN, CDR2 FVKESK. V lost 4 bases and J lost 4, with 10 bases in between. The CDR3 has 13 amino acids. The full variable domain, with the rest looked up from reference TRBV14 and TRBJ2-5, is EAGVTQFPSHSVIEKGQTVTLRCDPISGHDNLYWYRRVMGKEIKFLLHFVKESKQDESGMPNNRFLAERTGGTYSTLKVQPAELEDSGVYFCASSPQGTETQYFGPGTRLLVL.

This sequence joins TRBV14 and TRBJ1-2; possible D gene TRBD1, 5 bases. Trimming removed 6 bases from V and 3 bases from J, with 14 bases in between. There are 14 residues in the CDR3. CDR1 and CDR2 (germline): SGHDN, FVKESK. The CDR3 DNA sequence: TGTGCCAGCAGTAATGGGGCCGCGGACTATGGCTACACCTTC. It is translated as CASSNGAADYGYTF.

The chain recombines TRBV11-3 with TRBJ1-1; D ambiguous. The CDR3 sequence is 13 residues long. Germline V gene lookup returns CDR1 SGHNT and CDR2 YENEEA. V shed 3 bases and J shed 4 bases, with 9 bases lying between them. CDR3 sequence reads: CASSFSTSTEAFF. For the CDR3, the DNA is TGTGCCAGCAGCTTTAGTACGAGCACTGAAGCTTTCTTT.

J is TRBJ2-5 and V is TRBV7-9; D is unclear. V lost 3 bases and J 5 bases, leaving 16 bases between the germline ends. Germline-derived CDR1 and CDR2 are SEHNR and FQNEAQ (reference sequence). The CDR3 has 15 residues. CDR3 in amino acids: CASSLGMGLVETQYF. CDR3 DNA sequence: TGTGCCAGCAGCTTGGGGATGGGTCTTGTTGAGACCCAGTACTTC.

The gene calls are TRBV7-3 and TRBJ2-7; D is possibly TRBD2 (6 bases). The CDR3 has 13 amino acids. Germline V gene lookup returns CDR1 SGHTA and CDR2 FQGTGA. V was shortened by 5 bases and J by 7 bases, with 15 bases between the two germline ends. This CDR3 is CASSAGTGREQYF. The CDR3 bases are TGTGCCAGCAGCGCCGGCACTGGGAGGGAGCAGTACTTC. The variable domain in full, with the rest retrieved from reference TRBV7-3 and TRBJ2-7, is GAGVSQTPSNKVTEKGKYVELRCDPISGHTALYWYRQSLGQGPEFLIYFQGTGAADDSGLPNDRFFAVRPEGSVSTLKIQRTERGDSAVYLCASSAGTGREQYFGPGTRLTVT.

The V and J genes are TRBV5-1 and TRBJ2-3; D gene unclear. The CDR3 covers 12 residues. Germline V gene sequence: CDR1 SGHRS, CDR2 YFSETQ. The ends were cut back, 7 bases at V and 1 base at J, with 7 bases in the middle. This chain's CDR3 is CASSSRTDTQYF. CDR3 nucleotide sequence: TGCGCCAGCTCCTCTCGCACAGATACGCAGTATTTT.

V gene TRBV7-9 combines with J gene TRBJ2-1; 9 bases agree with TRBD2. The junction had 7 bases not matched to a gene; V was cut back by 3 bases and J by 7 bases. Germline-derived CDR1 and CDR2 are SEHNR and FQNEAQ (reference sequence). This CDR3 is built from 15 residues. The CDR3 region has the DNA TGTGCCAGCAGCTTCCAACTAGCGGGTGGTAATGAGCAGTTCTTC. Amino acid sequence: CASSFQLAGGNEQFF.

The chain combines TRBV19 with TRBJ2-2, with 7 bases that match TRBD1. The germline V gene has CDR1 LNHDA and CDR2 SQIVND (reference sequence). CDR3 size: 15 residues. Trimming cost V 7 bases and J 4 bases; bases outside gene matches: 9. The CDR3 sequence: CASTPIQGSTGELFF. The CDR3 nucleotides read TGTGCCAGTACCCCGATACAGGGGAGCACCGGGGAGCTGTTTTTT.

The chain links TRBV29-1 to TRBJ2-4, with D maybe TRBD1 (6 bases). The CDR3 length is 15 residues. Trimming took off 4 bases at V and 0 bases at J, with 13 bases between the two ends. Per the germline V gene, CDR1 is SQVTM and CDR2 is ANQGSEA. The CDR3 region is CSVAQGPLAKNIQYF. CDR3 nucleotide sequence: TGCAGCGTTGCCCAGGGGCCCTTAGCCAAAAACATTCAGTACTTC. Complete variable domain (other parts from reference TRBV29-1 and TRBJ2-4): SAVISQKPSRDICQRGTSLTIQCQVDSQVTMMFWYRQQPGQSLTLIATANQGSEATYESGFVIDKFPISRPNLTFSTLTVSNMSPEDSSIYLCSVAQGPLAKNIQYFGAGTRLSVL.

This clone was observed once. This chain links TRBV7-2 with TRBJ2-2; D gene unclear. The CDR3 is 13 residues long. Germline assignment: CDR1 SGHTA and CDR2 FQGNSA. With 8 bases removed from V and 1 base from J, the gap between germline ends came to 8 bases. For the CDR3, the DNA is TGTGCCAGCGCGTATTTGAACACCGGGGAGCTGTTTTTT. This sequence encodes CASAYLNTGELFF.

The chain joins TRBV6-6 to TRBJ2-7, with TRBD2 identical over 8 bases. CDR1 is MNHNY and CDR2 is SVGAGI in the germline V gene (reference sequence). The CDR3 has 13 amino acids. V lost 10 bases, J lost 0 bases, and 5 bases stayed unmatched. The CDR3 sequence: CATGTRDSYEQYF. The CDR3 nucleotides are TGTGCCACCGGGACTAGGGACTCCTACGAGCAGTACTTC.

This chain uses TRBV7-9 with TRBJ1-4; TRBD1 matches at 7 bases. Looked up from germline, CDR1 is SEHNR and CDR2 is FQNEAQ (reference sequence). The CDR3 spans 13 residues. V lost 0 bases to trimming and J lost 8 bases; unmatched junction nucleotides: 0. CDR3 bases: TGTGCCAGCAGCTTAGCAGGGGGCGAAAAACTGTTTTTT. Its translation: CASSLAGGEKLFF.

This chain joins TRBV4-1 and TRBJ2-3; 8 positions match TRBD2. The V segment lost 4 bases and the J segment 4 bases; nucleotides outside the gene matches: 4. Germline assignment: CDR1 MGHRA and CDR2 YSYEKL. The CDR3 runs to 14 residues. The CDR3 sequence is CASSLAGPSDTQYF. CDR3 bases: TGCGCCAGCAGCCTAGCGGGGCCGTCAGATACGCAGTATTTT.

This rearrangement joins TRBV11-3 to TRBJ2-3, with D perhaps TRBD1 (5 bases). Germline V gene sequence: CDR1 SGHNT, CDR2 YENEEA. CDR3 length equals 14 residues. Trimming pared 2 bases from V and 6 bases from J, leaving 12 bases between. In nucleotides, the CDR3 is TGTGCCAGCAGCTTATCCAGGGTGGGGGATACGCAGTATTTT. Translation: CASSLSRVGDTQYF.

This clone occurred a few times. The V and J genes are TRBV6-6 and TRBJ1-6; 10 bases map to TRBD1. The CDR3 is 15 residues long. Germline CDR1 reads MNHNY; CDR2 reads SVGAGI (reference sequence). V shed 6 bases, J shed 7 bases, and the junction held 6 bases outside the gene matches. The CDR3 loop is CASRVTGGKNSPLHF. CDR3 nucleotide sequence: TGTGCCAGCAGAGTGACAGGGGGCAAGAATTCACCCCTCCACTTT.

The chain is built from TRBV19 and TRBJ1-3; D call uncertain. V was clipped by 3 bases and J by 0 bases, with 12 bases between them. CDR3 length equals 16 residues. CDR1 is LNHDA, CDR2 SQIVND, per germline (reference sequence). CDR3 in DNA: TGTGCCAGTAGTATCATTACCAGAAGCTCTGGAAACACCATATATTTT. Its translation: CASSIITRSSGNTIYF.

The rearrangement joins TRBV6-4 to TRBJ2-2; 12 bases are shared with TRBD2. The germline V gene has CDR1 MRHNA and CDR2 SNTAGT. The CDR3 sequence is 15 residues long. The V gene end was trimmed by 5 bases and the J gene end by 5 bases; junction bases not matched to a gene: 3. The CDR3 region is CASSSLAGGTGELFF. The CDR3 region has the DNA TGTGCCAGCAGTTCGCTAGCGGGAGGGACCGGGGAGCTGTTTTTT.

The rearrangement links TRBV14 to TRBJ1-4; D might be TRBD1 (5 bases). Germline V CDR1 and CDR2: SGHDN, FVKESK. Trimming removed 3 bases at V and 8 bases at J, with 13 bases between. This CDR3 has 14 amino acids. For the CDR3, the DNA is TGTGCCAGCAGCCACGGGGCAGCCCCCGAAAAACTGTTTTTT. Translating it yields CASSHGAAPEKLFF.

V usage is TRBV7-2 and J usage is TRBJ2-5; D not certain. Near its end, the DNA agrees better with TRBJ2-7, so the J call may be wrong. Germline CDR1 and CDR2: SGHTA and FQGNSA. This CDR3 region has 14 residues. The CDR3 coding sequence is TGTGCCAGCAGCGCATCGGCGCCCACCTACGAGCAGTACTTC. Protein: CASSASAPTYEQYF.

The rearrangement joins TRBV6-1 to TRBJ2-1; weak D call: TRBD1 (5 bases). Germline V gene data show CDR1 as MNHNS and CDR2 as SASEGT. With 8 bases removed from V and 8 bases from J, the gap between germline ends came to 16 bases. There are 13 residues in the CDR3. CDR3: CASRQTEKHEQFF. In DNA, the CDR3 is TGTGCCAGCCGACAGACAGAGAAGCATGAGCAGTTCTTC.

The chain has TRBV11-3 and TRBJ2-5; 9 positions agree with TRBD1. The ends lost 5 bases at V and 2 bases at J; junction bases unmatched: 3. The CDR3 length is 14 residues. Germline CDR1 is SGHNT and CDR2 is YENEEA. CDR3 sequence (DNA): TGTGCCAGCAGCGGGGGACAGGGTCAAGAGACCCAGTACTTC. It is translated as CASSGGQGQETQYF.

V gene TRBV7-9 combines with J gene TRBJ1-3; D uncertain. Trimming took 5 bases from V and 3 from J, leaving 8 bases between them. CDR1 SEHNR and CDR2 FQNEAQ come from the germline V gene (reference sequence). The CDR3 has 13 residues. This CDR3 is CASSGRSGNTIYF. CDR3 bases: TGTGCCAGCAGCGGCAGGAGTGGAAACACCATATATTTT.

In its sample, this clone was seen a few times. One end of the junction fails to match germline, which may point to a read error. The chain employs TRBV9 and TRBJ2-3; 9 nucleotides line up with TRBD2. Per the germline V gene, CDR1 is SGDLS and CDR2 is YYNGEE. This CDR3 is built from 15 residues. The CDR3 is CASNVEGLAPNTQYF. The CDR3 DNA is TGTGCCAGCAACGTAGAGGGACTAGCCCCAAATACGCAGTATTTT.

The V call is TRBV5-1, the J call TRBJ2-5; 13 bases are a match to TRBD2. J lost 3 bases, V lost 6 bases, and 8 bases had no gene match. Germline CDR1 is SGHRS and CDR2 is YFSETQ. The CDR3 is 16 amino acids. CDR3 sequence: CASTTSGLAGKETQYF. The CDR3 region has the DNA TGCGCCAGCACTACTTCGGGACTAGCGGGGAAAGAGACCCAGTACTTC.

V is TRBV7-8 and J is TRBJ2-5, with 11 bases lining up with TRBD2. Trimming took 5 bases from V and 2 from J; bases not matched to a gene: 19. Germline CDR1 and CDR2: SGHVS and FQNEAQ. The CDR3 runs to 20 residues. CDR3 in amino acids: CASSPQPTYLAGGWQETQYF. DNA of the CDR3: TGTGCCAGCAGCCCGCAACCTACATATTTAGCGGGGGGGTGGCAAGAGACCCAGTACTTC.

This chain uses TRBV5-1 with TRBJ2-1; TRBD2 agrees at 12 bases. This CDR3 contains 16 residues. Germline V gene lookup returns CDR1 SGHRS and CDR2 YFSETQ. The ends lost 3 bases at V and 7 bases at J; junction bases unmatched: 8. The CDR3 DNA reads TGCGCCAGCAGCTCGAGGGGACTAGCGGGTAAAAATGAGCAGTTCTTC. Its translation is CASSSRGLAGKNEQFF.

The V call is TRBV19, the J call TRBJ2-1, with TRBD2 matching 11 bases. Trimming at V came to 5 bases and at J to 9 bases, leaving 9 bases not matched to a gene. Germline values: CDR1 LNHDA, CDR2 SQIVND (reference sequence). CDR3 size: 15 residues. The CDR3 spells CASSPLELAGAEQFF. The CDR3 nucleotides read TGTGCCAGTAGTCCCCTGGAACTAGCGGGAGCTGAGCAGTTCTTC.

The chain employs TRBV6-6 and TRBJ1-5, with D uncertain. This CDR3 has 15 amino acids. V lost 2 bases to trimming and J lost 6 bases, with 14 bases between them. CDR1 MNHNY and CDR2 SVGAGI come from the germline V gene (reference sequence). The chain's CDR3 is CASSYVREDSQPQHF. CDR3 DNA: TGTGCCAGCAGTTACGTAAGGGAGGATAGTCAGCCCCAGCATTTT.

This chain connects TRBV5-5 to TRBJ1-5; TRBD1 matches 12 bases. The ends lost 4 bases at V and 0 bases at J; junction bases unmatched: 5. Per germline, CDR1 SGHKS and CDR2 YYEKEE (reference sequence). The CDR3 sequence is 17 residues long. For the CDR3, the DNA is TGTGCCAGCAGCCCGGGACAGGGGGCAAATAGCAATCAGCCCCAGCATTTT. Translating it yields CASSPGQGANSNQPQHF.